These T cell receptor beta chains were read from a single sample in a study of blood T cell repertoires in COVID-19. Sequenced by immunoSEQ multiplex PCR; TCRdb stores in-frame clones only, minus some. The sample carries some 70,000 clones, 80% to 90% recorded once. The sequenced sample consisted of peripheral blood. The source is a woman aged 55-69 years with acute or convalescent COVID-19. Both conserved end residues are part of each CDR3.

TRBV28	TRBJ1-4	CASRSRTVRGEKLFF
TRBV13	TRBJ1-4	CASSLRQWATNEKLFF
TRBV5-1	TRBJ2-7	CASSLEPGFTYEQYF
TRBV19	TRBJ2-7	CASSALGQPYEQYF
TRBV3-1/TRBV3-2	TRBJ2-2	CANNVLRGETGELFF
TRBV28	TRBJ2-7	CASSVPGNEQYF
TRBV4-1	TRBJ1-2	CASSQRGIITRASNGYTF
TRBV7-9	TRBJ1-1	CASSSPTENTEAFF
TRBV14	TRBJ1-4	CASSQTGIREKLFF
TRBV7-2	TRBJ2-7	CASSLSGQTSYEQYF
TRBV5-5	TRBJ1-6	CASSLAYRAGSPLHF
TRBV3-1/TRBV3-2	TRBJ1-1	CASSLHSPGQGSMNTEAFF
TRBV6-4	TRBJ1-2	CASSPGTANYGYTF
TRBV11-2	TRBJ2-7	CASSPNGPYEQYF
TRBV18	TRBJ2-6	CASSFTRRGSGANVLTF
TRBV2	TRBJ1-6	CASRDSGSPLHF
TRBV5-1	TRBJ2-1	CASSLMVRGRDEQFF
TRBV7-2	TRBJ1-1	CASSDGTAAEAFF
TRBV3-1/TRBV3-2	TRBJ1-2	CASRPGTDNYGYTF
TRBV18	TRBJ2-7	CASSPRGQGKHEQYF
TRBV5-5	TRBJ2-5	CASSSNSGYRETQYF
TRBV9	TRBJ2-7	CASSVADSVSYEQYF
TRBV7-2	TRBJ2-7	CASRRLAGVYEQYF
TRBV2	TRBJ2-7	CASTFAGVGLDYEQYF
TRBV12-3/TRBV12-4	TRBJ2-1	CASSLAHGWGPFF
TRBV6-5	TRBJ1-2	CASTDRGLGYTF
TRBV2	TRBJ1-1	CASRTQGERAFF
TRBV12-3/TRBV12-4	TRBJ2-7	CASSIDRGQYF
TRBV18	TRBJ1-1	CASSPLGQGRGEAFF
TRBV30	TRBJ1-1	CAWSARGPMITEAFF
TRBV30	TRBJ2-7	CAWRLVGGASYEQYF